This T cell receptor (beta chain) was recovered during a study of persistence of HIV-infected CD4 T cells (dated by TCRdb to 2018 to 2020). At the level of the whole study: The study isolated CMV- and HIV-1 Gag-responding CD4+ T cells from ART-treated individuals to examine antigen-driven clonal expansion of HIV-1-infected cells. Suppressive ART had been received by participants for a median of roughly 8 years. The clonality of all cells in each sorted population was assessed by TCRbeta sequencing, whereas the clonality of infected cells was assessed by proviral sequencing. Peripheral blood samples of up to roughly 200 mL were collected at multiple time points, except for a couple of participants, who underwent leukapheresis at a single time point. For the TCR cluster analysis across participants, roughly 8 participants were included for CMV and about 7 participants for Gag. Overall results and qualifications from the work: TCRbeta richness in CMV- and Gag-responding cells was significantly lower than in anti-CD3/anti-CD28-responding cells; CMV-responding cells had higher oligoclonality than CD3/CD28-stimulated and Gag-responding cells. Restriction of bulk TCR analyses to the rare CMV-responding cells that actually carried HIV-1 proviruses was not possible. Within the same sorted populations, TCR oligoclonality correlated with proviral oligoclonality. Antigen-responding cells were enriched for degenerate expanded CDR3beta sequences, which suggests convergent selection of CD4+ responses to CMV and Gag. Only a small number of individuals took part in the study, and only a limited range of antigens was tested.

This clone was seen more than once but under ten times. What antigen it recognizes has not been identified. Per-base qualities were not stored, and no clone one base away is much larger. The treatment or condition label, as the study defines it: suppressive antiretroviral therapy. A pool of overlapping HIV-1 Gag 15-mer peptides was used at about 1 ug per peptide per mL for cell stimulation. Memory CD4+ T cells that did not respond, being CD40L-negative, CD69-negative and CD45RO-high, were sorted as memory populations depleted of antigen-responding cells. HIV-1-infected adults in whom suppressive ART had been started during chronic infection were enrolled as participants. Participants had undetectable plasma HIV-1 RNA below 50 copies/mL for at least 4 years. To be included, a participant needed positive CMV serology and a CD4+ T cell count above 400 cells/uL. Before stimulation, PBMCs were isolated using density centrifugation and depleted of CD8+ T cells. For around 19 hours, the CD8-depleted PBMCs were stimulated with anti-CD28/CD49d costimulation, a CD40-blocking antibody, and enfuvirtide to prevent new infections. Cell sorting was done on a Beckman Coulter MoFlo Legacy or XDP sorter, and dead cells were excluded with propidium iodide. Genomic DNA was extracted with the QIAamp DNA Mini Kit for samples above one million cells, otherwise with the Quick-DNA Microprep Kit.

TCRbeta repertoires were sequenced from genomic DNA with the immunoSEQ hsTCRB assay version 4 in survey mode. For TCRbeta sequencing, genomic DNA was diluted to around 9.7 ng/uL, and up to roughly 1 ug was used per sample. The original methods were these. ImmunoSeq Analyzer 3.0 was used for analysis of TCRbeta data, and diversity was computed on productive nucleotide rearrangements. Lower-bound TCR diversity was estimated with the improved Chao index, and clonality with the Gini coefficient using the Immunarch R package. Different nucleotide rearrangements encoding the same CDR3beta amino acid sequence were counted as distinct clonotypes. TCRbeta sequences significantly enriched in antigen-responding cells relative to anti-CD3/anti-CD28-activated cells were identified by differential abundance analysis. GLIPH2 clustered TCRs by predicted peptide-MHC specificity, both within individual participants and across merged participant data sets. As stored in TCRdb, this immuneACCESS dataset retains in-frame rearrangements with V and J assigned. A fraction of the clones does not appear; measured against another copy, unresolved V genes explain less than half of the discrepancy, and the remainder lacks a known reason. V and J calls and clone size come straight from that table; D and trimming were deduced from the DNA. This sample is represented by about 64,000 clones; 65% to 80% of them were singletons. The top ten constitute 1.7% of the sample.

This clonotype was sampled from an adult man with HIV who was CMV-seropositive. The sample here was CD4+ T cells sorted from PBMCs after approximately 20-hour stimulation, taken from a patient who received antiretroviral therapy. What this sample's cell subset or site label stands for: CD40L-CD69- CD45RO-high memory CD4 T cells not responding to Gag peptides.

In nucleotide form, the sequence is TGTGCCAGCAGTTTAGGAAGGGCAGGGGGGCTCGCCGGCAATCAGCCCCAGCATTTT. Its coded protein is CASSLGRAGGLAGNQPQHF. Here the chain combines TRBV28 and TRBJ1-5, and 7 bases in between align with TRBD1. Looking up the germline V gene yields CDR1 MDHEN and CDR2 SYDVKM. Ends trimmed: V by 2 bases, J by 2 bases; bases unmatched to a gene: 15. Spanning cysteine to phenylalanine, the CDR3 consists of 19 amino acids. The only DNA kept is the CDR3, 57 bases in frame from the first base.